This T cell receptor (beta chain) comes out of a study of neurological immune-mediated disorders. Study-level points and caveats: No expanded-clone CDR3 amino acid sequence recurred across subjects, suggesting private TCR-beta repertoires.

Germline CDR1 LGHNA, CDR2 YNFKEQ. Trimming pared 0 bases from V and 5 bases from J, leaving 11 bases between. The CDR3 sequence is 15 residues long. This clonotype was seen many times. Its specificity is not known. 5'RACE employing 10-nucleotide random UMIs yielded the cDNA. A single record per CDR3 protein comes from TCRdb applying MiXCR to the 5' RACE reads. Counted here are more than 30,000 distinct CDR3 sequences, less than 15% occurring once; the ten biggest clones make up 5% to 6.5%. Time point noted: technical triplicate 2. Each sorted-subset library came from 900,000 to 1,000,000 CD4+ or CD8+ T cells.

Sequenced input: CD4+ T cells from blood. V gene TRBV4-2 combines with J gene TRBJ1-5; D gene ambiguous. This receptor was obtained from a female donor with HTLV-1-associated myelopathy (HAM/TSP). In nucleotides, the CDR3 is TGTGCCAGCAGCCAAGATCTTTCGTCGGATCAGCCCCAGCATTTT. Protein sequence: CASSQDLSSDQPQHF.